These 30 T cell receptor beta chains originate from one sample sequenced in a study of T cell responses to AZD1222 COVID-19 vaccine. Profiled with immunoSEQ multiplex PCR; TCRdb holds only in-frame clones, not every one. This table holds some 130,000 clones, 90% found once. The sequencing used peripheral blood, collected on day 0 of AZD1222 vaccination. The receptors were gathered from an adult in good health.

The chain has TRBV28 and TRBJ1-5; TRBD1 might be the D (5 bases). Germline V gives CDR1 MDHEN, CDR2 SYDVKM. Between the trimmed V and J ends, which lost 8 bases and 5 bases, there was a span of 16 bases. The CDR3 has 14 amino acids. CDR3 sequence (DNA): TGTGCCAGCCACAAGACAGCGACCTATCAGCCCCAGCATTTT. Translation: CASHKTATYQPQHF. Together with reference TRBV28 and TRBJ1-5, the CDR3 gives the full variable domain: DVKVTQSSRYLVKRTGEKVFLECVQDMDHENMFWYRQDPGLGLRLIYFSYDVKMKEKGDIPEGYSVSREKKERFSLILESASTNQTSMYLCASHKTATYQPQHFGDGTRLSIL.

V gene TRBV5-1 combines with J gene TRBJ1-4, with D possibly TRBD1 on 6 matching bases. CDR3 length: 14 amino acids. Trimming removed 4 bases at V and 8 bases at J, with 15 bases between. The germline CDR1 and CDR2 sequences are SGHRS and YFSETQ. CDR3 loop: CASSVGRGGEKLFF. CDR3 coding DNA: TGCGCCAGCAGCGTCGGCAGGGGAGGAGAAAAACTGTTTTTT.

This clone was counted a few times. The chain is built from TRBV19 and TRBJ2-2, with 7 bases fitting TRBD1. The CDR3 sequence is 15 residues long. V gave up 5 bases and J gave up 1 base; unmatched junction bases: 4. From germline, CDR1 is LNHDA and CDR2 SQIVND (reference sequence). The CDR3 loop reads CASSSQGLNTGELFF. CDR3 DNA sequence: TGTGCCAGTAGTTCACAGGGGCTGAACACCGGGGAGCTGTTTTTT.

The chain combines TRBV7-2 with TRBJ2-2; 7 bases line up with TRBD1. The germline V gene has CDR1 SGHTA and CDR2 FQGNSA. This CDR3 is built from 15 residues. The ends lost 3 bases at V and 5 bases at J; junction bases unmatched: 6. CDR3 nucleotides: TGTGCCAGCAGCTTCGCAGGGGGAAGAACCGGGGAGCTGTTTTTT. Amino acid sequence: CASSFAGGRTGELFF.

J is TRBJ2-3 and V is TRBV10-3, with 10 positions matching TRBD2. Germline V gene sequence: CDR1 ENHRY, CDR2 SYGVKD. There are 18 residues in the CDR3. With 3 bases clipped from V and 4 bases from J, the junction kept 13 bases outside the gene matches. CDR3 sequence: CAISEVASGGARADTQYF. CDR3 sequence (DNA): TGTGCCATCAGTGAAGTAGCCAGCGGGGGGGCCAGGGCAGATACGCAGTATTTT.

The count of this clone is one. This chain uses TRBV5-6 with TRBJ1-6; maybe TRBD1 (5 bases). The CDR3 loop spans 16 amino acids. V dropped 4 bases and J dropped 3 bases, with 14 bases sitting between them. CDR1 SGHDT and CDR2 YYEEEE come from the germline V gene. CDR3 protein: CASSPRGILYNSPLHF. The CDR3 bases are TGTGCCAGCAGCCCCCGGGGGATACTCTATAATTCACCCCTCCACTTT.

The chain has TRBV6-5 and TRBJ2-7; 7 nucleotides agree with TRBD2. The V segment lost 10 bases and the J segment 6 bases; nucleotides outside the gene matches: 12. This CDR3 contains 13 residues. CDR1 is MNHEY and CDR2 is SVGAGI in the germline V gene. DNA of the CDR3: TGTGCCACGGGCAGCGGGGTGTCAGGCGAGCAGTACTTC. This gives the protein CATGSGVSGEQYF.

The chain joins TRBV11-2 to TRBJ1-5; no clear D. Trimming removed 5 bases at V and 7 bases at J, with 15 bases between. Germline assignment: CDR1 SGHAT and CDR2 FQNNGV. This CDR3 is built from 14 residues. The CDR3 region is CASSGDKLGQPQHF. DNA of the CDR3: TGTGCCAGCAGCGGGGATAAGTTAGGGCAGCCCCAGCATTTT.

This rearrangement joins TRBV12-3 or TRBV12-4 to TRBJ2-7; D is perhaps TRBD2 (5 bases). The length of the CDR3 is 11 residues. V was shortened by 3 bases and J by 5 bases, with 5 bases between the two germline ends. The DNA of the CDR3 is TGTGCCAGCAGTTTCGGGAACGAGCAGTACTTC. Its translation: CASSFGNEQYF.

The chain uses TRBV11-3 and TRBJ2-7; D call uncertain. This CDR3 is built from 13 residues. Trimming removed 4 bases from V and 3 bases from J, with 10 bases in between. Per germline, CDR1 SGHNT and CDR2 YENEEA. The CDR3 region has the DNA TGTGCCAGCAGCTGGTACAGAGACTACGAGCAGTACTTC. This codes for CASSWYRDYEQYF.

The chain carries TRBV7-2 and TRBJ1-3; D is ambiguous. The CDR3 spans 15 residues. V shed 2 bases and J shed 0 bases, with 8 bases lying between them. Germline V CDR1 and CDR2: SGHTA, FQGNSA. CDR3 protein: CASSLLWTSGNTIYF. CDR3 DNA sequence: TGTGCCAGCAGCTTACTATGGACCTCTGGAAACACCATATATTTT.

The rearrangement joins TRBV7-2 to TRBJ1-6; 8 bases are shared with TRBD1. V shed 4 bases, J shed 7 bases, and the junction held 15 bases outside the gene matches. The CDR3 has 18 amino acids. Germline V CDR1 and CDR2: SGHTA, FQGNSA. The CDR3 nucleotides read TGTGCCAGCAGCTCCCCGCAGGGGGCGCTTTCTTCGAATTCACCCCTCCACTTT. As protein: CASSSPQGALSSNSPLHF.

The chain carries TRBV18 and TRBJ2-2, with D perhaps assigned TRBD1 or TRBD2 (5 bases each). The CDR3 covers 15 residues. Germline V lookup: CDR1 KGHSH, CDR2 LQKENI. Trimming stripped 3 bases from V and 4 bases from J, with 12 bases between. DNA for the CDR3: TGTGCCAGCTCACCGCCGGGACCGAGCACCGGGGAGCTGTTTTTT. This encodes CASSPPGPSTGELFF.

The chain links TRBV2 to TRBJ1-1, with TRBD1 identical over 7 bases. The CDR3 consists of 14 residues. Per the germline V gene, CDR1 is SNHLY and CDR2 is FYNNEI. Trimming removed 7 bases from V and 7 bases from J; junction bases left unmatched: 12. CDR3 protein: CASTSGQVVGEAFF. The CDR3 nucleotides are TGTGCCAGCACTAGCGGACAGGTCGTCGGTGAAGCTTTCTTT.

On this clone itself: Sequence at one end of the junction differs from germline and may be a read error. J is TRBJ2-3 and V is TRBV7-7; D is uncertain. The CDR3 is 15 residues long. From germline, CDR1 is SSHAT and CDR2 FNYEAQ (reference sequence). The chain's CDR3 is CASSLGPSITDTQYF. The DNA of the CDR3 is TGTGCTAGCAGCTTAGGGCCGTCGATCACAGATACGCAGTATTTT.

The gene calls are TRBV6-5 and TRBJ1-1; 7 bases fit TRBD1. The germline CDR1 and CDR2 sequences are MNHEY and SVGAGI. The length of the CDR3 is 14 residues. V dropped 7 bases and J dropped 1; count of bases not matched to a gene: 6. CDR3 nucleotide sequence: TGTGCCAGCACCCTGACAGGGCAGAACACTGAAGCTTTCTTT. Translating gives CASTLTGQNTEAFF.

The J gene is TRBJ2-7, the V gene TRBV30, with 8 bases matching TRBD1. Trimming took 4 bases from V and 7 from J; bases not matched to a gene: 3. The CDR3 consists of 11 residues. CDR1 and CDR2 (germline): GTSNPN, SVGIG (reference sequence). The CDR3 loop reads CAWTGGAEQYF. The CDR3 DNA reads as TGTGCCTGGACAGGGGGCGCGGAGCAGTACTTC.

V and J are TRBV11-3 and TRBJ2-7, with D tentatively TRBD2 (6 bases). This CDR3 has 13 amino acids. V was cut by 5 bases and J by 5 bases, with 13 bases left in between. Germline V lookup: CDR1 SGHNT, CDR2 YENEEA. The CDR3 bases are TGTGCCAGCAGCCTACTAGGCGGGAACGAGCAGTACTTC. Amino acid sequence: CASSLLGGNEQYF.

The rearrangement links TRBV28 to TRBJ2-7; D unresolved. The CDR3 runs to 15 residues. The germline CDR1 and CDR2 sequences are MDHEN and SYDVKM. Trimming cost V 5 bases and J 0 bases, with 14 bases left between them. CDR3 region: CASSPRSPSSYEQYF. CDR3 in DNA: TGTGCCAGCAGTCCTAGATCCCCGTCCTCCTACGAGCAGTACTTC. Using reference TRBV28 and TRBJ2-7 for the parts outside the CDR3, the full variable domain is DVKVTQSSRYLVKRTGEKVFLECVQDMDHENMFWYRQDPGLGLRLIYFSYDVKMKEKGDIPEGYSVSREKKERFSLILESASTNQTSMYLCASSPRSPSSYEQYFGPGTRLTVT.

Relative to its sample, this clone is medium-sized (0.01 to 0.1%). The CDR3 protein is CASRPGWHGEETQYF. As DNA, the CDR3 is TGTGCCAGCAGGCCCGGATGGCATGGGGAAGAGACCCAGTACTTC. The chain links TRBV6-5 to TRBJ2-5; D remains ambiguous. The germline V gene encodes CDR1 MNHEY and CDR2 SVGAGI. The CDR3 loop spans 15 amino acids. Trimming shortened V by 6 bases and J by 3 bases, and 17 bases separated the two germline ends.

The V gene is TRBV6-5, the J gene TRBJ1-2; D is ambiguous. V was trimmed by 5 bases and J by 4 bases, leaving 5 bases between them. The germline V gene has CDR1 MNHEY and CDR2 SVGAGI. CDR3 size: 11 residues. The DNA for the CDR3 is TGTGCCAGCAGTACTCCCTATGGCTACACCTTC. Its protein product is CASSTPYGYTF.

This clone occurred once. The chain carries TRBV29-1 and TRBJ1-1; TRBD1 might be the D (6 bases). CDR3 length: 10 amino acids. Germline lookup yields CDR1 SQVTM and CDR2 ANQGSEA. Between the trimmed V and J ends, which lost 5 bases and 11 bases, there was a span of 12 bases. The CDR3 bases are TGCAGCGTTTCAGGGGTAGCTGCTTTCTTT. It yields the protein CSVSGVAAFF.

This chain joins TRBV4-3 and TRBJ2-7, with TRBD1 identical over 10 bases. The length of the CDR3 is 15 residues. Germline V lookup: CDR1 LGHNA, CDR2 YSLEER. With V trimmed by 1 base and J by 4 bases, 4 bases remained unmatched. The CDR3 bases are TGCGCCAGCAGCCAAGGACAGGGGGCGAGTTACGAGCAGTACTTC. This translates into CASSQGQGASYEQYF.

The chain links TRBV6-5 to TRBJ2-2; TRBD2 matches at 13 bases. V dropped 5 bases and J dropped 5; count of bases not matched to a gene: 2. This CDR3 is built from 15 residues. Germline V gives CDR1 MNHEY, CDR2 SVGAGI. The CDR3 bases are TGTGCCAGCAGTCCGGGACTAGCGGGGACCGGGGAGCTGTTTTTT. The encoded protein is CASSPGLAGTGELFF.

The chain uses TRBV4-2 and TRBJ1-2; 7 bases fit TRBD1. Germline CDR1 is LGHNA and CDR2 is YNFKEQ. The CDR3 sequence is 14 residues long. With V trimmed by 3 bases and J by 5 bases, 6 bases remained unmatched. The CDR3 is CASSQTGTEYGYTF. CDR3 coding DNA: TGTGCCAGCAGCCAGACCGGGACAGAGTATGGCTACACCTTC.

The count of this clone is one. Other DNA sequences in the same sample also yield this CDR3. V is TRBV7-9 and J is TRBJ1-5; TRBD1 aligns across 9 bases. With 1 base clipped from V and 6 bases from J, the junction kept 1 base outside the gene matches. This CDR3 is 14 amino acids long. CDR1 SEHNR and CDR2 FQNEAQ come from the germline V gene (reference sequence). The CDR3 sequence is CASSLGQGGQPQHF. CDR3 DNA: TGTGCCAGCAGCTTAGGACAGGGGGGTCAGCCCCAGCATTTT.

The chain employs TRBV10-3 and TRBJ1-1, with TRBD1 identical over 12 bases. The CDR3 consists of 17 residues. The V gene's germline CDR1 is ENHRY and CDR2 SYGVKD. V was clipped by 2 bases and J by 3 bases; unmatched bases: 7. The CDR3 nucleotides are TGTGCCATCAGTGAGCTTACGGGACAGGGGGCCGACACTGAAGCTTTCTTT. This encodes CAISELTGQGADTEAFF.

Here the CDR3 DNA reads TGTGCCAGCAGTAGTACAGGGTTTTCCTATGGCTACACCTTC. Protein: CASSSTGFSYGYTF. The V call is TRBV6-5, the J call TRBJ1-2, with D possibly TRBD1 on 6 matching bases. CDR3 length equals 14 residues. The germline V gene has CDR1 MNHEY and CDR2 SVGAGI. Deletions cut 5 bases from V and 4 bases from J, with 14 bases between.

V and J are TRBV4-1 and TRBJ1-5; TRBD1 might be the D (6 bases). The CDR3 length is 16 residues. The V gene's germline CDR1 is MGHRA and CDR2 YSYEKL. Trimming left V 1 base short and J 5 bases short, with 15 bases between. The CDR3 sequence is CASSQVQGGLYQPQHF. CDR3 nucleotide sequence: TGCGCCAGCAGCCAAGTACAGGGAGGTCTTTATCAGCCCCAGCATTTT.

DNA of the CDR3: TGTGCCAGCAGTTCGGGACTAGCGGGGGGGCAAGGTCGCGGGGAGCTGTTTTTT. This gives the protein CASSSGLAGGQGRGELFF. The chain recombines TRBV27 with TRBJ2-2; 16 positions match TRBD2. This CDR3 has 18 amino acids. V shed 4 bases, J shed 7 bases, and the junction held 9 bases outside the gene matches. Germline V gives CDR1 MNHEY, CDR2 SMNVEV (reference sequence).